This T cell receptor (beta chain) was recovered during a study of shared clonotypes between healthy human individuals. The wider study: Serving as donors were a couple of women and a few men, whose ages spanned 18 to 49. General study results and limits: Sampling covered nothing but blood. Tissue TCR repertoires likely differ from those found in blood.

Donors comprised healthy HIV-negative adults lacking recent acute infections or vaccinations. There were only Caucasian adults among the donors, and all lived in Nashville, Tennessee. This clone was seen only a few times. Its antigen is not known. Trimming removed 1 base from V and 0 bases from J, with 7 bases in between. Germline V gene data show CDR1 as KGHSH and CDR2 as LQKENI. The CDR3 runs to 15 residues. TCRdb's table, derived via immunoSEQ multiplex PCR, lists solely in-frame clones and lacks some. The sample shows 490,000 or so clones, roughly four fifths of them seen only once. This clonotype originated in a woman between 40 and 50 years old in good health. Some clones in this sample may be carry-over from other donors' samples. This chain links TRBV18 with TRBJ2-4; D unclear. The sequenced sample was PBMCs. The CDR3 DNA reads TGTGCCAGCTCACCACTGGGAATAGCCAAAAACATTCAGTACTTC. It encodes CASSPLGIAKNIQYF.